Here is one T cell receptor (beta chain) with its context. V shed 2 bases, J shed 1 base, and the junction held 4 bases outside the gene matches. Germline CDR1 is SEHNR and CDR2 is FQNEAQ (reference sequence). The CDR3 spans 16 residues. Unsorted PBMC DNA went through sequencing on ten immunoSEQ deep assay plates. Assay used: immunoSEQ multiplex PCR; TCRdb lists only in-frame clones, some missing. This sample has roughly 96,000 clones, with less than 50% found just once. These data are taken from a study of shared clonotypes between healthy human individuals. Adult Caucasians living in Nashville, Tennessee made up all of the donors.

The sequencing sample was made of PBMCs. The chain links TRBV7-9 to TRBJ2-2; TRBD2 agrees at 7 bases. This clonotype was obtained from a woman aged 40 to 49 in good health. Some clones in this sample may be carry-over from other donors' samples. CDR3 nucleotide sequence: TGTGCCAGCAGCTTAAGGGGCGGGAGGAACACCGGGGAGCTGTTTTTT. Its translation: CASSLRGGRNTGELFF. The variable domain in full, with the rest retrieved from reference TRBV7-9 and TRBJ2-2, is DTGVSQNPRHKITKRGQNVTFRCDPISEHNRLYWYRQTLGQGPEFLTYFQNEAQLEKSRLLSDRFSAERPKGSFSTLEIQRTEQGDSAMYLCASSLRGGRNTGELFFGEGSRLTVL.